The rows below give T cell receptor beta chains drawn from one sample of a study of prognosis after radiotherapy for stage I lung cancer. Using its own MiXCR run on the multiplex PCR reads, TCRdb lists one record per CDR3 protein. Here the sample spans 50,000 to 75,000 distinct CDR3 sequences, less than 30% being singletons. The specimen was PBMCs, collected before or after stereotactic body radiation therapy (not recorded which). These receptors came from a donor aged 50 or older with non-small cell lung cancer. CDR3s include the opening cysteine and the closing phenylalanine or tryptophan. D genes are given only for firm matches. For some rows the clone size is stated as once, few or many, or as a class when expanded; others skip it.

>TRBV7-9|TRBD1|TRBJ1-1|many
TGTGCCAGCAGCCCCGTGGGGACAGGGACCTTGTGGGCTTTCTTT
CASSPVGTGTLWAFF
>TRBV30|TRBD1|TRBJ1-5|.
TGTGCCTGGAGTACTACAGGGGATTATCAGCCCCAGCATTTT
CAWSTTGDYQPQHF
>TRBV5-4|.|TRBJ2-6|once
TGTGCCAGCAGCCTCAGGAGCTCTGGGTCCAACGTCCTGACTTTC
CASSLRSSGSNVLTF
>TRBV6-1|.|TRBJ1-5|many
TGTGCCAGCAGAGTTGACTTAGCCGCGGGTCAGCCCCAGCATTTT
CASRVDLAAGQPQHF
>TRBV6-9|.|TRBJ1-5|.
TGTGCCAGCAGTTCCGGGACCTTCAGTCAGCCCGAGCATTTT
CASSSGTFSQPEHF
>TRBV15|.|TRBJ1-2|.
TGTGCCACCAGAGATAAGGGTGGCTACACCTTC
CATRDKGGYTF
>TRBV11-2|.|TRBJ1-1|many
TGTGCCAGCAGCTTAGATGCTGACACTGAAGCTTTCTTT
CASSLDADTEAFF
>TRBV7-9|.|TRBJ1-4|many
TGTGCCAGCAGCTTAGTGGGGGGAACTAATGAAAAACTGTTTTTT
CASSLVGGTNEKLFF
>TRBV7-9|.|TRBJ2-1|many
TGTGCCAGCAGCTCAACAGCCTCCAATGAGCAGTTCTTC
CASSSTASNEQFF
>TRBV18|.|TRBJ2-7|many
TGTGCCAGCTCCCCCAACAGGGTGGAAACCTACGAGCAGTACTTC
CASSPNRVETYEQYF
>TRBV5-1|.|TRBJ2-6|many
TGCGCCAGCAGCCCTTGGAGTGGGGGGGCCAACGTCCTGACTTTC
CASSPWSGGANVLTF
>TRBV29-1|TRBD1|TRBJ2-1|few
TGCAGCGGTTCCGGGACAGGGCCCTACAATGAGCAGTTCTTC
CSGSGTGPYNEQFF
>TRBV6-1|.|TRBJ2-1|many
TGTGCCAGCAGTGCCTCCCCGGGCCGGGAGTACAATGAGCAGTTCTTC
CASSASPGREYNEQFF
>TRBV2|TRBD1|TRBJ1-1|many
TGTGCCAGCAGTCCGGGACAGGGGGCCCTGAGGACTGAAGCTTTCTTT
CASSPGQGALRTEAFF
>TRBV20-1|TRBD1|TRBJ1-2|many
TGCAGCGCGACAGGGGGAAGAGGCTACACCTTC
CSATGGRGYTF
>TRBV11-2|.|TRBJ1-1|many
TGTGCCAGCAGCCCACGGACAGTGAACACTGAAGCTTTCTTT
CASSPRTVNTEAFF
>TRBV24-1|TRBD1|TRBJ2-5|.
TGTGCCACCAGTGACCCCCTGGACAGGGCGGGTGAGACCCAGTACTTC
CATSDPLDRAGETQYF
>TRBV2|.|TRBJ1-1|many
TGTGCCACCCATAGATTGATGAACACTGAAGCTTTCTTT
CATHRLMNTEAFF
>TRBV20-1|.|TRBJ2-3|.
TGCAGTGCTAGATATGGGCCCGATATGCAGTATTTT
CSARYGPDMQYF
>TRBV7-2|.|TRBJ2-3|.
TGTGCCAGCAGCAGATTCATATATACGCAGTATTTT
CASSRFIYTQYF
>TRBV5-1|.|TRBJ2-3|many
TGCGCCAGCAGCTTGGGAGCTGATACGCAGTATTTT
CASSLGADTQYF
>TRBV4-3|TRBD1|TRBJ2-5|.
TGCGCCAGCAGCCTAAACAGGGGGGAAGAGACCCAGTACTTC
CASSLNRGEETQYF
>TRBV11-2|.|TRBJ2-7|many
TGTGCCAGCAGCTCCAATCCCCGGGACGAGCAGTACTTC
CASSSNPRDEQYF
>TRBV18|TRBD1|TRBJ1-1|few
TGTGCCAGCTCACCTGAGGACAGGGTAAGCGAAGCTTTCTTT
CASSPEDRVSEAFF
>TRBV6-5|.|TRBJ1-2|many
TGTGCCAGCAGTTACCGGGCCGGCGACTATGGCTACACCTTC
CASSYRAGDYGYTF
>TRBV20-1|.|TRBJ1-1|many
TGCAGTGCTAGAGGAGGTCAGGGGAGCACTGAAGCTTTCTTT
CSARGGQGSTEAFF
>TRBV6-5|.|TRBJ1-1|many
TGTGCCAGCAGCTACACCGGCCGTTTTCACACTGAAGCTTTCTTT
CASSYTGRFHTEAFF
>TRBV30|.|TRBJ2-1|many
TGTGCCTGGAGTATGGGAAGCTCCTACAATGAGCAGTTCTTC
CAWSMGSSYNEQFF
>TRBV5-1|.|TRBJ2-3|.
TGCGCCATCAGCTTGGTACCAGGGGCCGCGGCAGATACGCAGTATTTT
CAISLVPGAAADTQYF
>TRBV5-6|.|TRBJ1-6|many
TGTGCCAGCAGCTTGAATCGGAGGCTTCAGACTAATTCACCCCTCCACTTT
CASSLNRRLQTNSPLHF
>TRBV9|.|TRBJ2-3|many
TGTGCCAGCAGCGTGGACACTAGCACAGATACGCAGTATTTT
CASSVDTSTDTQYF
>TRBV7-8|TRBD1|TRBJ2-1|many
TGTGCCAGCAGCTATCGGACAGGGGGGGATGAGCAGTTCTTC
CASSYRTGGDEQFF
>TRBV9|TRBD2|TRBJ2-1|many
TGTGCCAGCAGCGTCAGAGAGGGACTAGCGGGTAATGAGCAGTTCTTC
CASSVREGLAGNEQFF
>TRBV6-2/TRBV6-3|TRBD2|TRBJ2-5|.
TGTGCCATCAGTAAAGGACTAGCGGGGTCGGCCCAGTGCTTC
CAISKGLAGSAQCF
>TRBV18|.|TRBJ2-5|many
TGTGCCAGCTCCCTTCCGAAAGAGACCCAGTACTTC
CASSLPKETQYF
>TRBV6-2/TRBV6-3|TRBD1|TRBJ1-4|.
TGTGCCAGCAGCCTGAACCACGACAGGGACCGCGGGGAAAAACTGTTTTTT
CASSLNHDRDRGEKLFF
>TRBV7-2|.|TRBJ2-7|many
TGTGCCAGCAGCTTTGAGCGTAGCGGAGAGCAGTACTTC
CASSFERSGEQYF
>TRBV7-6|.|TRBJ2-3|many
TGTGCCAGCAGCAAGGCGCCCGGTGGCTCCGGGACAGATACGCAGTATTTT
CASSKAPGGSGTDTQYF
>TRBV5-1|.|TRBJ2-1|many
TGCGCCAGCAGCTTGGAAGCGCGACAGCACCCATACAATGAGCAGTTCTTC
CASSLEARQHPYNEQFF